This T cell receptor delta chain is drawn from a study of γδ T cells in repeated Plasmodium falciparum infection. Findings of the study overall: Malian children's Vdelta2-negative repertoires appeared more expanded and less diverse than Australians'. Many TCRgamma sequences overlapped between individuals in stable Vgamma9/Vdelta2+ repertoires.

Germline values: CDR1 TSWWSYY, CDR2 QGS. The CDR3 spans 19 residues. TCRdb fed the multiplex PCR reads to CATT. The sample includes more than 70,000 delta-chain clones, more than 0.85% seen only once; the top ten take 9.5% to 10%. This clone was counted a few times. Its antigen is as yet unknown. A far larger clone is one nucleotide away, so this likely arose from a read error. This sample also contains other DNA sequences that code for the same CDR3. Gammadelta T cells were flow-sorted from PBMC into Vgamma9/Vdelta2+ and Vdelta2-negative populations for bulk analysis. This sequence originates from a pool of human donors (malaria-infected and uninfected, not separated). The chain recombines TRDV1 with TRDJ1, with 11 bases that match TRDD3. Here the J gene was assigned by germline matching of the DNA, as TCRdb has none. The sequencing sample was made of gamma-delta T cells from blood. The CDR3 DNA reads as TGCGCTCTTGGGGAACTCCGTCCTACATGGGGGATACGCACCGATAAACTCATCTTT. Its protein is CALGELRPTWGIRTDKLIF.